This T cell receptor (beta chain) was identified in a study of blood T cell repertoires in COVID-19. Study-level information: The cDNA or gDNA used as material had been derived from T cells, B-cell-depleted T cells, or PBMCs.

Germline V gene sequence: CDR1 MDHEN, CDR2 SYDVKM. Losses at the gene ends were 10 bases for V and 3 bases for J; bases not matched to a gene: 8. The CDR3 has 13 amino acids. Some clones are missing from TCRdb's copy, which holds only in-frame ones; the method was immunoSEQ multiplex PCR. Of some 64,000 clones in the sample, around two thirds were seen once. Cohort placement rested on clinical history that participants reported themselves. The sequenced material came from PBMCs or T cells enriched from blood (not recorded which). The receptor was isolated from a woman aged 60-70 years who had been exposed to COVID-19. The genes are TRBV28 and TRBJ2-5; 7 nucleotides match TRBD1. For the CDR3, the DNA is TGTGCCACATGGGACAGCTCCAAAGAGACCCAGTACTTC. Amino acid sequence: CATWDSSKETQYF.